The TCR beta chain described here comes from a study of response to subunit inactivated influenza vaccine. This clonotype appeared many times. TCRdb used MiXCR to reprocess the RT-PCR reads, holding one entry per CDR3 protein. Of around 480,000 distinct CDR3 sequences listed, 15% to 20% are singletons. Germline V gene data show CDR1 as MDHEN and CDR2 as SYDVKM. This CDR3 region has 14 residues. V shed 8 bases, J shed 7 bases, and the junction held 10 bases outside the gene matches. This receptor was obtained from a man between 50 and 75 years old who received an inactivated influenza vaccine. Sample: CD4+ T cells sorted from PBMCs, taken around 25 months after vaccination. The chain joins TRBV28 to TRBJ1-4; TRBD1 aligns across 7 bases. The CDR3 loop is CASATGVIGEKLFF. The CDR3 coding sequence is TGTGCCAGCGCAACAGGGGTTATAGGTGAAAAACTGTTTTTT.